This T cell receptor (beta chain) originates from a study of Graves' ophthalmopathy and Graves' hyperthyroidism. Study details: Sampling took place at initial diagnosis, with peripheral blood obtained before any treatment.

This clonotype was recorded once. The antigen remains undetermined. Study results and caveats: Sensitivity reached approximately 89% and specificity around 81% for a 13-signature model separating ophthalmopathy from stable hyperthyroidism.

The CDR3 is 14 amino acids. CDR1 DFQATT and CDR2 SNEGSKA come from the germline V gene (reference sequence). The V segment lost 6 bases and the J segment 4 bases; nucleotides outside the gene matches: 11. The sequenced template was RNA, covering the TCR beta CDR3 region. HTBI primers were used in a first-round RT-PCR, which preceded a second-round multiplex PCR. Each CDR3 protein is one row after TCRdb ran MiXCR on the multiplex PCR reads. The sample includes some 240,000 distinct CDR3 sequences, around 50% seen only once; the top ten take roughly 45%. Sequencing input: peripheral blood. The rearrangement uses TRBV20-1 and TRBJ2-5, with TRBD2 identical over 7 bases. This clonotype was sampled from an adult man with Graves' ophthalmopathy. The CDR3 spells CSAIGGVRRETQYF. Written as DNA, the CDR3 is TGCAGTGCCATTGGGGGGGTGAGGAGAGAGACCCAGTACTTC.